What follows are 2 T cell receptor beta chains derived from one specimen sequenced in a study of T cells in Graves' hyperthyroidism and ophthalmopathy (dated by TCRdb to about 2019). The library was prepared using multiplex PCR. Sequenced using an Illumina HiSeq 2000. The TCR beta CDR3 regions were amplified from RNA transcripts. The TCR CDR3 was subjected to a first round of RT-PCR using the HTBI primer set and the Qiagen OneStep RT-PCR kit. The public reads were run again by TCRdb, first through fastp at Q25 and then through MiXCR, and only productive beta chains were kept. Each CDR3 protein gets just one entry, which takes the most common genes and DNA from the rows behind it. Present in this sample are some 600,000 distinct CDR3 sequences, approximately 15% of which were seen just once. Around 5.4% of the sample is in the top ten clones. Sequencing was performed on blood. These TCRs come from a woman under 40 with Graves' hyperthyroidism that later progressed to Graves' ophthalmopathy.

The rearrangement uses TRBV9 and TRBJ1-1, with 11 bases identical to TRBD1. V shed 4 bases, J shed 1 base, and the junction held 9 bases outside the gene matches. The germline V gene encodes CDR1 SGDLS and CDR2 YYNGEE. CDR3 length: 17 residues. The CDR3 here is CASSPWTGGGGNTEAFF. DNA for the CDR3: TGTGCCAGCAGCCCCTGGACAGGGGGCGGGGGGAACACTGAAGCTTTCTTT.

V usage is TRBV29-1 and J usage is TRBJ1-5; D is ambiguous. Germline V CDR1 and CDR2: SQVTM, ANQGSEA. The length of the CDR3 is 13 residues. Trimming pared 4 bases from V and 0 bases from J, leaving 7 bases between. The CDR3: CSVVENSNQPQHF. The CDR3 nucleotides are TGCAGCGTTGTGGAGAATAGCAATCAGCCCCAGCATTTT.